A selection of T cell receptor beta chains follows, all from one sample in a study of T cell changes during pregnancy in multiple sclerosis. Assay: immunoSEQ multiplex PCR; the TCRdb copy retains only in-frame clones and omits some. Altogether 70,000 to 100,000 clones are present, 80% to 95% being singletons, with the ten largest covering less than 1.5%. Material: peripheral blood, obtained in the third trimester of pregnancy. The receptors shown here come from a female donor in good health, enrolled as a control in a pregnancy study. Both conserved end residues are part of each CDR3. The order of the fields is clone size, V gene, J gene, D gene, CDR3 protein, CDR3 DNA. A D gene is named only where the DNA matches it firmly. Rows may omit the clone size; those that give it use once, few, many or a size class.

clone_size: once
v_call: TRBV27
j_call: TRBJ1-2
d_call: TRBD1
cdr3_aa: CASSRTGLGGYTF
cdr3_nt: TGTGCCAGCAGCCGGACAGGGTTAGGTGGCTACACCTTC

clone_size: .
v_call: TRBV5-1
j_call: TRBJ2-2
d_call: TRBD2
cdr3_aa: CASSLLADNTGELFF
cdr3_nt: TGCGCCAGCAGCTTACTAGCGGATAACACCGGGGAGCTGTTTTTT

clone_size: .
v_call: TRBV10-3
j_call: TRBJ2-7
d_call: TRBD1
cdr3_aa: CAISEVQGAYEQYF
cdr3_nt: TGTGCCATCAGTGAAGTACAGGGGGCCTACGAGCAGTACTTC

clone_size: .
v_call: TRBV15
j_call: TRBJ2-7
d_call: TRBD1
cdr3_aa: CATSTPWTGAREQYF
cdr3_nt: TGTGCCACCAGCACGCCCTGGACAGGGGCCCGCGAGCAGTACTTC

clone_size: .
v_call: TRBV14
j_call: TRBJ2-2
d_call: .
cdr3_aa: CASSLIQGPGELFF
cdr3_nt: TGTGCCAGCAGCCTAATCCAGGGTCCCGGGGAGCTGTTTTTT

clone_size: .
v_call: TRBV6-1
j_call: TRBJ2-2
d_call: TRBD2
cdr3_aa: CASSELAGGWAGELFF
cdr3_nt: TGTGCCAGCAGTGAACTAGCGGGAGGGTGGGCCGGGGAGCTGTTTTTT

clone_size: once
v_call: TRBV28
j_call: TRBJ2-7
d_call: .
cdr3_aa: CASSDWGREQYF
cdr3_nt: TGTGCCAGCAGTGACTGGGGGCGCGAGCAGTACTTC

clone_size: .
v_call: TRBV7-2
j_call: TRBJ2-1
d_call: .
cdr3_aa: CASSPSSYNEQFF
cdr3_nt: TGTGCCAGCAGCCCGAGCTCCTACAATGAGCAGTTCTTC

clone_size: .
v_call: TRBV6-5
j_call: TRBJ2-1
d_call: .
cdr3_aa: CASSYSPGDPHNEQFF
cdr3_nt: TGTGCCAGCAGTTACAGCCCCGGAGATCCCCACAATGAGCAGTTCTTC

clone_size: once
v_call: TRBV6-5
j_call: TRBJ2-1
d_call: .
cdr3_aa: CASSSRLYNEQFF
cdr3_nt: TGTGCCAGCAGCTCGCGACTGTACAATGAGCAGTTCTTC

clone_size: .
v_call: TRBV4-1
j_call: TRBJ2-5
d_call: .
cdr3_aa: CASSQGRLLQETQYF
cdr3_nt: TGCGCCAGCAGCCAGGGTCGACTGCTACAAGAGACCCAGTACTTC

clone_size: few
v_call: TRBV7-2
j_call: TRBJ2-1
d_call: .
cdr3_aa: CASRRDSGRPSIF
cdr3_nt: TGTGCCAGCAGGAGGGACTCAGGGCGACCGAGCATCTTC

clone_size: .
v_call: TRBV5-6
j_call: TRBJ2-1
d_call: TRBD1
cdr3_aa: CASSLTGGPYNEQFF
cdr3_nt: TGTGCCAGCAGCTTGACAGGGGGCCCCTACAATGAGCAGTTCTTC

clone_size: .
v_call: TRBV27
j_call: TRBJ2-3
d_call: .
cdr3_aa: CASSLSGLPDTQYF
cdr3_nt: TGTGCCAGCAGTTTATCGGGACTTCCAGATACGCAGTATTTT

clone_size: few
v_call: TRBV10-3
j_call: TRBJ1-2
d_call: TRBD1
cdr3_aa: CAIGTAYGYTF
cdr3_nt: TGTGCCATCGGGACAGCCTATGGCTACACCTTC

clone_size: .
v_call: TRBV2
j_call: TRBJ2-2
d_call: TRBD2
cdr3_aa: CASSALAGPTGELFF
cdr3_nt: TGTGCCAGCAGCGCACTAGCGGGCCCCACCGGGGAGCTGTTTTTT

clone_size: .
v_call: TRBV27
j_call: TRBJ1-5
d_call: .
cdr3_aa: CASSLLGGNDQPQHF
cdr3_nt: TGTGCCAGCAGTTTATTGGGGGGGAACGATCAGCCCCAGCATTTT

clone_size: .
v_call: TRBV2
j_call: TRBJ1-1
d_call: .
cdr3_aa: CASSGGQHTEAFF
cdr3_nt: TGTGCCAGCAGTGGGGGACAACACACTGAAGCTTTCTTT

clone_size: .
v_call: TRBV5-1
j_call: TRBJ2-3
d_call: TRBD2
cdr3_aa: CASSLAGGGDTQYF
cdr3_nt: TGCGCCAGCAGCTTAGCGGGAGGAGGAGATACGCAGTATTTT

clone_size: .
v_call: TRBV28
j_call: TRBJ2-7
d_call: TRBD1
cdr3_aa: CASRRGQGVRQYF
cdr3_nt: TGTGCCAGCAGACGTGGACAGGGGGTACGACAGTACTTC

clone_size: .
v_call: TRBV27
j_call: TRBJ2-3
d_call: .
cdr3_aa: CASSLGRRDGTDTQYF
cdr3_nt: TGTGCCAGCAGTTTAGGTCGGCGGGACGGCACAGATACGCAGTATTTT

clone_size: .
v_call: TRBV5-1
j_call: TRBJ1-1
d_call: .
cdr3_aa: CASSQGQLGAEAFF
cdr3_nt: TGCGCCAGCAGCCAAGGACAGTTGGGGGCTGAAGCTTTCTTT

clone_size: .
v_call: TRBV27
j_call: TRBJ1-2
d_call: .
cdr3_aa: CASSMRVGAVGYGYTF
cdr3_nt: TGTGCCAGCAGTATGAGGGTCGGAGCCGTCGGCTATGGCTACACCTTC